A selection of T cell receptor beta chains follows, all from one sample in a study of cytomegalovirus exposure and HLA in healthy donors. The method was immunoSEQ multiplex PCR; TCRdb's version includes in-frame clones alone and lacks a portion of them. The table has 150,000 to 200,000 clones, roughly 79% seen once. The sample was PBMCs. These TCRs come from a male donor in good health and CMV-seropositive. CDR3s include the opening cysteine and the closing phenylalanine or tryptophan. A D gene is named only where the DNA matches it firmly. Only part of the rows carry a size: once, few, many, or a class if the clone is expanded.

clone_size d_call j_call v_call cdr3_nt cdr3_aa
NA TRBD1 TRBJ1-1 TRBV7-9 TGTGCCAGCAGCCCGATACAGGGGGCCGACACTGAAGCTTTCTTT CASSPIQGADTEAFF
NA TRBD2 TRBJ2-3 TRBV6-1 TGTGCCAGCCATAGCGGGGGGGGCGGTGATACGCAGTATTTT CASHSGGGGDTQYF
NA TRBD1 TRBJ1-1 TRBV27 TGTGCCAGCAGTTTATCCGTAGGGGGGACAGGGGGCCGGTTGGACACTGAAGCTTTCTTT CASSLSVGGTGGRLDTEAFF
NA TRBD2 TRBJ2-2 TRBV5-4 TGTGCCAGCAGCCTACCGGGACTAGCGTCTGGGGACACCGGGGAGCTGTTTTTT CASSLPGLASGDTGELFF
few NA TRBJ1-5 TRBV6-1 TGTGCCAGCAGGCGACAGCACAATCAGCCCCAGCATTTT CASRRQHNQPQHF
once NA TRBJ1-6 TRBV6-5 TGTGCCAGCAATCTGGGCGGGGATCATTCACCCCTCCACTTT CASNLGGDHSPLHF
once NA TRBJ1-1 TRBV11-1 TGTGCCAGCAGCGCCAAAAGGGGAGGAACTGAAGCTTTCTTT CASSAKRGGTEAFF
NA NA TRBJ1-2 TRBV12-2 TGTGCAAGTCGCTTAACACAGACTAACTATGGCTACACCTTC CASRLTQTNYGYTF
NA TRBD1 TRBJ2-2 TRBV7-8 TGTGCCAGCAGCTTCCCACCAGGGGGAATCGGGGAGCTGTTTTTT CASSFPPGGIGELFF
NA TRBD1 TRBJ1-6 TRBV19 TGTGCCAGTAGTAGGGGACAGGGAAGATGGAATTCACCCCTCCACTTT CASSRGQGRWNSPLHF
NA NA TRBJ1-6 TRBV6-6 TGTGCCAGCAGTTACAGGGAGGGGAATTCACCCCTCCACTTT CASSYREGNSPLHF
NA NA TRBJ2-1 TRBV4-1 TGCGCCAGCAGCCTCACGGACACCGAGCAGTTCTTC CASSLTDTEQFF
once TRBD1 TRBJ2-1 TRBV7-8 TGTGCCAGCAGGAGGGACAGAAGCTCCTACAATGAGCAGTTCTTC CASRRDRSSYNEQFF
NA TRBD1 TRBJ1-2 TRBV15 TGTGCCACCAGCACTGGGACAGCCTATGGCTACACCTTC CATSTGTAYGYTF
NA NA TRBJ1-6 TRBV14 TGTGCCAGCAGCCAAGAAAGCTACGGCAGGCGAAATAATTCACCCCTCCACTTT CASSQESYGRRNNSPLHF